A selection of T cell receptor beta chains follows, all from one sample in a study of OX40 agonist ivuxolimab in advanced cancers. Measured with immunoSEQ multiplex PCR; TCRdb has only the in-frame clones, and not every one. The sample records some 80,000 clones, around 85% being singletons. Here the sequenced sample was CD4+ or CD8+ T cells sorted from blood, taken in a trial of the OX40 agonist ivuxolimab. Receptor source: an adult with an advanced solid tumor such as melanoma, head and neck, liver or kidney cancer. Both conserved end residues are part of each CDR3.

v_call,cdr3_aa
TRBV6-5,CASTGDRGTSEQYF
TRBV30,CAWSVRVYKQPQHF
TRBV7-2,CASSLAGGNFSPLHF
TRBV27,CASSILRDRGRGTQYF
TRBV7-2,CASSPRTSFQNIQYF
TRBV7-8,CASSLDLGQGEPQHF
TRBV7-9,CASSLTGGTYEQYF
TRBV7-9,CASISMGEGGYTF
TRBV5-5,CASSFSARDGYGYTF
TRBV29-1,CSVVGQGGKGYTF
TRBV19,CASSTFKNEKLFF
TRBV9,CASSVAGDTQYF
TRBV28,CASSSLAGPTDTQYF
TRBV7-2,CASSLSGARNTEAFF
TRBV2,CASRENTEAFF
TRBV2,CASSEARGLYGYTF
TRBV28,CASSLPPTGTPLELGNQPQHF
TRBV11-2,CACRAFEGTEAFF
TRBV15,CATSRGQGETQYF
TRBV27,CASTGRVRAYNEQFF
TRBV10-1,CASSAGTSGGIGSTDTQYF
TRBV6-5,CASSYRGVGGNEQYF
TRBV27,CASSYAGRDGYTF
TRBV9,CASSGRKNTEAFF
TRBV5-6,CASSPGAPYNSPLHF
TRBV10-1,CASPLGTGNTEAFF
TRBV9,CASRGGIGGLRGANVLTF
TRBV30,CAWGDRGNQPQHF